This entry describes one T cell receptor (beta chain). It has no known antigen specificity. Base qualities were left out, and no much larger clone turns up one base away. The CDR1 and CDR2 encoded by the germline V gene are MGHDK and SYGVNS. The CDR3 numbers 15 residues from cysteine through phenylalanine. Only the CDR3 part of the read is kept: 45 bases, read in frame from the first base. Germline trimming amounts to 7 bases on V and 0 bases on J, with 9 as the count of junction bases outside the gene matches. This entry is derived from a study of cytomegalovirus exposure and HLA in healthy donors (dated by TCRdb to about 2017). Turning to the overall study: In an earlier analysis of under 750 of the donors, roughly 300 Gb of sequence data and 117 million unique TCR beta sequences from 180 million or so T cells were reported. Alongside the repertoire data, information on donor age, sex, ethnicity and CMV serostatus was compiled. The T cell repertoires of some 700 subjects were profiled by immunosequencing and related to cytomegalovirus serostatus. To study patterns of TCR occurrence, a later analysis re-analyzed previously published TCR beta repertoires from more than 550 donors and added high-resolution HLA genotyping. In a later genetic analysis, genome-wide SNP genotypes for about 65% of the roughly 700 donors were used, and that subset was treated as a discovery cohort. Along with the roughly 670-subject first cohort, a separate validation cohort of over 90 different subjects was used. About 330 gigabases of sequencing data and around 88 million unique TCR sequences made up an early release that covered around 640 HLA-typed donors. Typing coverage varied by locus: roughly 629-640 donors for A, B, C, DRB1 and DQB1; more than 500 for DQA1; some 610 for DPA1; 400 to 480 for DPB1. Both class I and class II loci were covered by HLA typing, at four-digit resolution. Among about 360 genotyped donors of the cohort, an average of approximately 250,000 unique TCR beta nucleotide sequences were sequenced per donor, around 20% of them non-productive. The study was designed to test whether signatures of past pathogen exposure could be identified by cataloging public T cell receptors. Rather than drawing on any new phenotypic data, the later analysis identified candidate immune exposures from TCR beta sequences and the way those sequences occurred across donors. All discovery cohort repertoires had been generated on a single sequencing platform. To predict cytomegalovirus infection status, the study brought together high-throughput TCR immunosequencing, statistical association of individual TCRs with disease status, and machine learning. The genetic ancestry cluster associated with self-reported Caucasian donors included around four fifths of the approximately 430 genotyped donors. Roughly 5 DR-DQ haplotypes were treated as single units for association and clustering because of strong linkage in the cohort. To decide whether each TCR beta V gene segment behaved as functional or pseudogenic, an earlier analysis of some 600 of the donors relied on high-throughput TCR beta sequencing. Study-level results and caveats: Most TCR sequences were observed very rarely across donors, whereas some public TCRs were present in many individuals. Because counts were too low, seventeen rarely observed V segments, including chromosome 9 orphons, were left out of the earlier analysis of some 640 of the donors. A later analysis found that TCR association rates varied across HLA loci, with DRB1 alleles showing the most associated TCRs and HLA-C alleles the fewest. A later analysis found that HLA-associated TCR beta chains were more clonally expanded and had lower generation probabilities than equally common non-associated chains. In a later analysis, around 15,000 TCR beta sequences were associated with specific HLA alleles at a false discovery rate of 0.05. Several of the top co-occurrence clusters appeared to be linked to parvovirus B19, influenza, CMV and Epstein-Barr virus, according to a later analysis. A later genetic analysis reported fewer N-insertions in productive TCRs among donors in an Asian-associated ancestry cluster than the approximately 670-donor mean. In vitro tests confirmed that a few of the cytomegalovirus-associated TCR beta chains recognize cytomegalovirus antigens. In a later genetic analysis, a missense DCLRE1C variant was associated with V-gene and J-gene trimming of TCR beta chains, and the association was replicated in an independent cohort. Correlated functional status among segregating V segments might reflect linkage disequilibrium, but an unknown experimental factor could not be ruled out. Some IMGT-functional V segments, including TRBV6-2 and TRBV6-3, could not be distinguished by the 87-base-pair reads and were therefore excluded. For the cohort, immune exposure information was limited to CMV serostatus. Cytomegalovirus status was reported to be diagnosed by the classifier with high specificity and sensitivity in both the original and validation cohorts. Assigning TCR associations to individual alleles was difficult when HLA alleles, especially DR and DQ, strongly co-occurred. Roughly uniform sequencing depth across donors was assumed in presence/absence analyses, although this assumption may not hold. The study listed 150 to 200 TCR beta chains as associated with cytomegalovirus. A further reported finding was that TCR beta sequences accurately predicted the HLA-A and HLA-B alleles for most subjects in the first cohort. In an earlier analysis of fewer than 700 of the donors, most TCR beta V segments appeared in productive rearrangements about 90% or about 30% of the time, broadly matching IMGT annotations. This cohort had only TCR beta chains sequenced, and the lack of alpha or paired-chain data limited which features could be detected. Because HLA typing was unavailable for some donors at each locus, only the typed subset was used in association tests. A later analysis found that most CMV-associated TCR beta chains appeared HLA-restricted, with HLA associations seemingly driven largely by CMV exposure. It was suggested by the authors that the approach could potentially be generalized to other disease states and immunological phenotypes. The sequencing pipeline was judged likely to have produced a cluster of highly shared sequence variants as a technical artifact.

The cohort was made up of roughly 670 healthy bone marrow donors. At the time of sampling, every cohort member was nominally healthy, though immune exposures that went unrecorded were likely present. The donor tested CMV seropositive, placing the donor among the approximately 310 seropositive members of the cohort. A peripheral blood sample was provided by each donor, and peripheral blood mononuclear cells were used for TCR beta sequencing. The Qiagen DNeasy Blood Extraction Kit was used to extract genomic DNA from the blood cell samples. The library was made by the immunoSEQ multiplex PCR assay. For the multiplex PCR, a mixture combining 60 forward primers for TCR Vbeta segments and 13 reverse primers for TCR Jbeta segments was used. A multiplex PCR assay on genomic DNA amplified the CDR3 region of rearranged TCR beta genes. The Illumina HiSeq System was used to sequence the amplified TCR beta libraries as 87-base-pair reads. Turning to the authors' computational methods: A later analysis counted about 80 million unique TCR beta chains across the 666 repertoires, and some 12 million of these chains were shared by at least two donors. To remove PCR and sequencing errors, raw reads were error-corrected and collapsed into unique sequences using a nearest-neighbor algorithm that merged closely related sequences. CDR3 sequences were aligned to IMGT reference sequences to assign V, D and J gene segments. For a sequence to be retained, at least a six-nucleotide match to both a V gene segment and a J gene segment was required. A rearrangement counted as productive if the CDR3 had no stop codons and remained in frame with V and J, and every other rearrangement counted as non-productive. Following IMGT convention, CDR3 was defined as the stretch from the second conserved V-encoded cysteine to the conserved J-encoded phenylalanine. The earlier analysis of roughly 590 of the donors excluded sequences that lacked an unambiguous match to a single V gene segment. In an earlier analysis of almost 600 of the donors, a V segment was called functional when productive rearrangements were above 56.7%, and segregating when the standard deviation between donors exceeded 5%. A statistical classification framework was built for diagnosing cytomegalovirus status from the catalog of TCR beta chain sequences. In a later analysis, V and J genes were assigned by comparing TCR nucleotide sequences against IMGT/GENE-DB human TR gene sequences. In a later analysis, CDR3 sequences and most-parsimonious VDJ recombination scenarios were assigned using the TCRdist pipeline. In a later analysis, each TCR beta chain was defined by its CDR3 amino acid sequence together with its V-gene family, and reads lacking a unique V-gene family were excluded. To address suspected cross-contamination and a sequencing artifact, a later analysis removed 550 to 750 highly shared, low-generation-probability nucleotide sequences. For each public chain, a later analysis derived a clonal expansion index from normalized ranks of inferred template counts within each repertoire. In a later analysis, generation probabilities were computed using a VDJ recombination model fitted to out-of-frame rearrangements, and the results were checked against IGoR. A later analysis scored TCR-TCR, TCR-HLA and TCR-CMV co-occurrence with hypergeometric tests, applying a repertoire-size bias correction to TCR pairs. False discovery rates were estimated in a later analysis by permuting HLA or CMV assignments 20 times. A later analysis grouped co-occurring TCRs with DBSCAN, adding TCRdist sequence similarity when clustering within HLA-allele-positive subsets. Co-occurrence clustering excluded repertoires with fewer than 30,000 or more than 120,000 public chains, plus five with anomalous nucleotide sharing. TCRdb provides this immuneACCESS table in a form limited to in-frame rearrangements. Some clones are lacking; in checked studies, under half of them reflect an unresolved V gene, and why the rest are absent is not known. V, J and clone size are taken as reported in that table, and D and trimming were inferred from the DNA itself. This sample gives roughly 150,000 clones in total; under 85% of them show up just once. The ten top clones hold 5.4% of the sample.

This sequence uses TRBV25-1 and TRBJ2-7; 7 central nucleotides agree with TRBD2. Sequencing used PBMCs. This clonotype originated in a woman between 18 and 29 years old in good health and CMV-seropositive. The CDR3 amino acid sequence is: CASTPPAGSSYEQYF. The nucleotides read TGTGCCAGCACACCCCCAGCGGGGAGCTCCTACGAGCAGTACTTC.